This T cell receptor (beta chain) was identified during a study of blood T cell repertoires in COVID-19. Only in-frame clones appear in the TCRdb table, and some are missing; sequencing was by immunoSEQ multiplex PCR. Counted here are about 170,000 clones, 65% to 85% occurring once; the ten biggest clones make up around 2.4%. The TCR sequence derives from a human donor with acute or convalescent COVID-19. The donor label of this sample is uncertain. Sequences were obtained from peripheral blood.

The chain's CDR3 is CASSWDRNIGELFF. The CDR3 DNA follows: TGCGCCAGCAGCTGGGACAGAAATATCGGGGAGCTGTTTTTT. This chain joins TRBV5-1 and TRBJ2-2, with 7 bases fitting TRBD1. The trim removed 3 bases at V and 7 bases at J, leaving 6 bases unmatched. Germline lookup yields CDR1 SGHRS and CDR2 YFSETQ. This CDR3 has 14 amino acids. The full variable domain, in which reference TRBV5-1 and TRBJ2-2 provide the parts outside the CDR3, is KAGVTQTPRYLIKTRGQQVTLSCSPISGHRSVSWYQQTPGQGLQFLFEYFSETQRNKGNFPGRFSGRQFSNSRSEMNVSTLELGDSALYLCASSWDRNIGELFFGEGSRLTVL.